The 23 T cell receptor beta chains below all came from one sample that was sequenced in a study of TIL therapy for anti-PD-1-resistant metastatic lung cancer. Sequencing used immunoSEQ v3. Sequencing used immunoSEQ multiplex PCR; TCRdb keeps in-frame clones, though not all of them. The repertoire consists of just under 60,000 clones, with approximately 69% occurring once and the leading ten covering about 6.3%. Specified time point: pre-treatment sample, taken before nivolumab and TIL therapy. Sample: blood, taken at baseline. These receptors were taken from a person between 30 and 79 years old with non-small cell lung cancer.

This clone was seen ten or more times. The V gene is TRBV19, the J gene TRBJ1-5, with 10 positions matching TRBD1. Germline loops: CDR1 LNHDA, CDR2 SQIVND (reference sequence). V trimming: 7 bases; J trimming: 4 bases; junction bases outside the gene matches: 10. CDR3 length: 16 residues. The CDR3 region is CASNGQGEPSNQPQHF. The CDR3 DNA is TGTGCCAGTAATGGACAGGGGGAGCCTTCTAATCAGCCCCAGCATTTT. Supplemented by reference TRBV19 and TRBJ1-5, the full variable domain reads DGGITQSPKYLFRKEGQNVTLSCEQNLNHDAMYWYRQDPGQGLRLIYYSQIVNDFQKGDIAEGYSVSREKKESFPLTVTSAQKNPTAFYLCASNGQGEPSNQPQHFGDGTRLSIL.

This chain joins TRBV5-1 and TRBJ1-4; D is uncertain. This CDR3 has 14 amino acids. V was trimmed by 5 bases and J by 0 bases, leaving 8 bases between them. Looked up from germline, CDR1 is SGHRS and CDR2 is YFSETQ. The CDR3 is CASRLTPTNEKLFF. The DNA for the CDR3 is TGCGCCAGCAGGTTGACACCAACTAATGAAAAACTGTTTTTT.

This chain links TRBV28 with TRBJ1-1, with D tentatively TRBD1 (5 bases). Germline V gene lookup returns CDR1 MDHEN and CDR2 SYDVKM. Trimming cost V 3 bases and J 5 bases, with 13 bases left between them. The CDR3 runs to 14 residues. This CDR3 is CASSFYVGPTEAFF. The CDR3 DNA follows: TGTGCCAGCAGTTTTTATGTGGGACCGACTGAAGCTTTCTTT.

The chain links TRBV6-6 to TRBJ2-6, with D possibly being TRBD2 (6 bases). V lost 8 bases and J 3 bases, leaving 11 bases between the germline ends. The CDR3 contains 14 residues. Per the germline V gene, CDR1 is MNHNY and CDR2 is SVGAGI (reference sequence). As DNA, the CDR3 is TGTGCCAGCGTCGGGGGTTATGGGGCCAACGTCCTGACTTTC. It translates to CASVGGYGANVLTF.

The rearrangement joins TRBV11-2 to TRBJ1-3; D is ambiguous. CDR3 length: 15 amino acids. The germline CDR1 and CDR2 sequences are SGHAT and FQNNGV. V lost 3 bases and J 0 bases, leaving 9 bases between the germline ends. CDR3 in DNA: TGTGCCAGCAGCTTCACGGCTTACTCTGGAAACACCATATATTTT. This encodes CASSFTAYSGNTIYF.

The chain links TRBV11-2 to TRBJ2-3; D unresolved. Trimming left V 1 base short and J 2 bases short, with 4 bases between. Germline V gives CDR1 SGHAT, CDR2 FQNNGV. The CDR3 is made up of 13 amino acids. The CDR3 DNA follows: TGTGCCAGCAGCTTAGGTGCCACAGATACGCAGTATTTT. This gives the protein CASSLGATDTQYF.

A single count supports this clone. The J gene is TRBJ2-1, the V gene TRBV11-3; D is possibly TRBD2 (6 bases). The CDR3 consists of 14 residues. The V gene lost 5 bases and the J gene lost 4 bases, with 12 bases spanning the gap. CDR1 and CDR2 from the germline V gene are SGHNT and YENEEA. CDR3 nucleotide sequence: TGTGCCAGCAGCCCTGGGCGGGATTACAATGAGCAGTTCTTC. Translating gives CASSPGRDYNEQFF. The full variable domain, its missing parts supplied by reference TRBV11-3 and TRBJ2-1, is EAGVVQSPRYKIIEKKQPVAFWCNPISGHNTLYWYLQNLGQGPELLIRYENEEAVDDSQLPKDRFSAERLKGVDSTLKIQPAELGDSAVYLCASSPGRDYNEQFFGPGTRLTVL.

This clone has only a few counts. This chain links TRBV5-1 with TRBJ1-6; TRBD1 agrees at 8 bases. This CDR3 contains 15 residues. Germline CDR1 and CDR2: SGHRS and YFSETQ. V lost 1 base and J lost 6; bases outside the gene matches: 3. The CDR3 bases are TGCGCCAGCAGCTTGCAGGGGGCGGGTAATTCACCCCTCCACTTT. It translates to CASSLQGAGNSPLHF.

This rearrangement joins TRBV9 to TRBJ2-1; D may correspond to TRBD1 or TRBD2 (5 bases each). V gave up 4 bases and J gave up 9 bases, with 23 bases separating them. Germline assignment: CDR1 SGDLS and CDR2 YYNGEE. The CDR3 has 16 residues. The CDR3 region has the DNA TGTGCCAGCAGCCCCCTCGGGGTAGCGAGGCAGGGTGAGCAGTTCTTC. Its translation: CASSPLGVARQGEQFF.

The count of this clone is one. The chain joins TRBV12-5 to TRBJ1-1; 9 bases map to TRBD1. Trimming took 5 bases from V and 4 from J; bases not matched to a gene: 8. CDR3 length: 15 residues. Germline-derived CDR1 and CDR2 are LGHNT and FRNRAP. For the CDR3, the DNA is TGTGCTAGTGGTACCGGACAGGGGACGAGCACTGAAGCTTTCTTT. This sequence encodes CASGTGQGTSTEAFF. Looking up the rest from reference TRBV12-5 and TRBJ1-1 gives the full variable domain: DARVTQTPRHKVTEMGQEVTMRCQPILGHNTVFWYRQTMMQGLELLAYFRNRAPLDDSGMPKDRFSAEMPDATLATLKIQPSEPRDSAVYFCASGTGQGTSTEAFFGQGTRLTVV.

CDR3 bases: TGTGCCAGCAGCTCCGAGAACGAGCAGTACTTC. Its protein is CASSSENEQYF. This chain links TRBV6-1 with TRBJ2-7; D unclear. The V gene's germline CDR1 is MNHNS and CDR2 SASEGT. V was cut by 6 bases and J by 5 bases, with 8 bases left in between. This CDR3 region has 11 residues.

This clone showed up just a few times. The CDR3 loop reads CASSFGTSGRSGETQYF. CDR3 DNA: TGCGCCAGCAGCTTCGGGACTAGCGGGAGGTCAGGGGAGACCCAGTACTTC. This sequence joins TRBV5-1 and TRBJ2-5, with 15 bases matching TRBD2. The V gene end was trimmed by 2 bases and the J gene end by 5 bases; junction bases not matched to a gene: 7. This CDR3 contains 17 residues. The V gene's germline CDR1 is SGHRS and CDR2 YFSETQ.

The rearrangement joins TRBV6-6 to TRBJ2-6; D is unresolved. The CDR3 is 15 amino acids. V was clipped by 3 bases and J by 0 bases, with 6 bases between them. Germline V CDR1 and CDR2: MNHNY, SVGAGI (reference sequence). DNA for the CDR3: TGTGCCAGCAGTTATCGGTTCTCTGGGGCCAACGTCCTGACTTTC. Translating gives CASSYRFSGANVLTF.

The chain employs TRBV4-1 and TRBJ2-7; TRBD2 might be the D (6 bases). V was shortened by 0 bases and J by 1 base, with 10 bases between the two germline ends. Germline V gene sequence: CDR1 MGHRA, CDR2 YSYEKL. The CDR3 has 15 residues. CDR3 nucleotide sequence: TGCGCCAGCAGCCAAGACCCTGGGGGGTCCTACGAGCAGTACTTC. Translation: CASSQDPGGSYEQYF.

This clone was detected once. The chain joins TRBV30 to TRBJ2-7; TRBD2 might be the D (5 bases). Per germline, CDR1 GTSNPN and CDR2 SVGIG (reference sequence). This CDR3 spans 13 amino acids. The CDR3 protein is CVGEGGSSYEQYF. In nucleotides, the CDR3 is TGTGTCGGAGAGGGCGGAAGCTCCTACGAGCAGTACTTC. Together with reference TRBV30 and TRBJ2-7, the CDR3 gives the full variable domain: SQTIHQWPATLVQPVGSPLSLECTVEGTSNPNLYWYRQAAGRGLQLLFYSVGIGQISSEVPQNLSASRPQDRQFILSSKKLLLSDSGFYLCVGEGGSSYEQYFGPGTRLTVT.

This clone appeared a single time. This chain connects TRBV28 to TRBJ1-5; TRBD1 aligns across 9 bases. Germline assignment: CDR1 MDHEN and CDR2 SYDVKM. J was trimmed by 5 bases and V by 6 bases; bases with no gene match: 11. CDR3 length equals 16 residues. The CDR3 DNA follows: TGTGCCAGCAGAATGAACAGGGGGCAAGGGGATCAGCCCCAGCATTTT. Encoded protein: CASRMNRGQGDQPQHF.

This clone was found many times. The chain recombines TRBV7-8 with TRBJ1-2, with a possible D match to TRBD1 (6 bases). The ends were cut back, 10 bases at V and 5 bases at J, with 14 bases in the middle. Germline V gene sequence: CDR1 SGHVS, CDR2 FQNEAQ. The CDR3 totals 12 residues. The DNA for the CDR3 is TGTGCCACGGGACACCAGGGGTATGGCTACACCTTC. This sequence encodes CATGHQGYGYTF.

The rearrangement links TRBV9 to TRBJ1-1; maybe TRBD1 (5 bases). The CDR3 is 14 amino acids. Per the germline V gene, CDR1 is SGDLS and CDR2 is YYNGEE. V lost 4 bases and J lost 0, with 10 bases in between. CDR3 nucleotides: TGTGCCAGCAGCCCGCGACAGCTGAACACTGAAGCTTTCTTT. Translated, it gives CASSPRQLNTEAFF.

This chain's CDR3 is CASGRQGMLGEQFF. The CDR3 coding sequence is TGTGCCAGCGGGAGGCAGGGGATGTTGGGTGAGCAGTTCTTC. The chain joins TRBV27 to TRBJ2-1, with D possibly being TRBD1 or TRBD2 (6 bases each). The V gene's germline CDR1 is MNHEY and CDR2 SMNVEV (reference sequence). The CDR3 sequence is 14 residues long. The V end was cut by 8 bases, the J end by 9 bases, with 20 bases between.

The CDR3 is CARPGHLSGNTIYF. DNA of the CDR3: TGTGCCAGACCGGGACACCTCTCTGGAAACACCATATATTTT. This chain connects TRBV6-1 to TRBJ1-3, with a tentative D call TRBD1 (6 bases). The CDR3 runs to 14 residues. Germline V gives CDR1 MNHNS, CDR2 SASEGT. V lost 9 bases to trimming and J lost 0 bases, with 12 bases between them.

This clone was recorded once. The chain combines TRBV30 with TRBJ2-3, with no clear D. V shed 4 bases and J shed 0 bases, with 5 bases lying between them. The CDR3 is 12 residues long. Looked up from germline, CDR1 is GTSNPN and CDR2 is SVGIG (reference sequence). CDR3 nucleotide sequence: TGTGCCTGGAAATTCAGCACAGATACGCAGTATTTT. This translates into CAWKFSTDTQYF.

The V gene is TRBV29-1, the J gene TRBJ1-2, with no clear D. V was cut by 5 bases and J by 5 bases, with 12 bases left in between. The CDR3 totals 12 residues. The V gene's germline CDR1 is SQVTM and CDR2 ANQGSEA. In DNA, the CDR3 is TGCAGCGTTATCGATTTGAGATATGGCTACACCTTC. Its translation is CSVIDLRYGYTF.

V usage is TRBV6-5 and J usage is TRBJ1-2; D uncertain. The CDR3 is 14 residues long. V was trimmed by 2 bases and J by 2 bases, leaving 9 bases between them. The V gene's germline CDR1 is MNHEY and CDR2 SVGAGI. CDR3 protein: CASSYPGSNYGYTF. The CDR3 region has the DNA TGTGCCAGCAGTTACCCAGGATCAAACTATGGCTACACCTTC.